This T cell receptor (beta chain) emerged from a study of blood T cells in healthy people across ages. The CDR3 extends over 12 amino acids. The V and J ends lost 4 bases and 6 bases respectively, with 11 bases between them. CDR1 is SGHDT and CDR2 is YYEEEE in the germline V gene. With a J-beta primer mix and a sample-barcoded 5' primer, a second PCR ran about 7 to 12 cycles. Using its own MiXCR run on the 5' RACE reads, TCRdb lists one record per CDR3 protein. This table has 700,000 to 900,000 distinct CDR3 sequences, around a quarter appearing once. The same sample was also studied in work on T cells of mothers and their children.

The rearrangement links TRBV5-6 to TRBJ2-7, with D unresolved. The sequence came from a boy between 10 and 17 years old in good health. Specimen: blood. The CDR3 region is CASSPWNGEQYF. The CDR3 coding sequence is TGTGCCAGCAGCCCATGGAACGGCGAGCAGTACTTC.